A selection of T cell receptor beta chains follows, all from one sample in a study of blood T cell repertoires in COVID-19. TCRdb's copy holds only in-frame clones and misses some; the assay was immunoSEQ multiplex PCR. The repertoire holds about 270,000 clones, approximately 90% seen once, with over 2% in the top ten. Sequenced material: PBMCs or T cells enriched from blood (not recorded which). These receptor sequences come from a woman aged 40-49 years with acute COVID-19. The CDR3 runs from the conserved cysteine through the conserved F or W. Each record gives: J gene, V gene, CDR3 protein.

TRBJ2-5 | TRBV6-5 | CASSYRQASKETQYF
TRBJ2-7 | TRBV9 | CASSVKAASYEQYF
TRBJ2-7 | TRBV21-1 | CASSSGVPVNYEQYF
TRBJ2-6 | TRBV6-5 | CASSYSYGTGANVLTF
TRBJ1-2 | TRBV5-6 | CASSFQLVRDRGNGYTF
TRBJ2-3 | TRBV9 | CASSEGMGTDTQYF
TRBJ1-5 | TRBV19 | CASSISLGGLSNQPQHF
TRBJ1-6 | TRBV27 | CASSLSDKAPSPLHF
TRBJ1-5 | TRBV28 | CASSFLRQGSQPQHF
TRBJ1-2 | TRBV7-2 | CASSGRDRGLDGYTF
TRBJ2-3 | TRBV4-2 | CASSQGPGAGLDTQYF
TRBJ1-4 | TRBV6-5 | CASSPGQGGEKLFF
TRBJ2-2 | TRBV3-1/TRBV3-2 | CASTPDRASTGELFF
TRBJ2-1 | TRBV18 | CASSRQGPAGNEQFF
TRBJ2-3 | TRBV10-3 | CAIRTSGGMDTQYF
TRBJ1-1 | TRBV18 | CASSPAGRVEAFF
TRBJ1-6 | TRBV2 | CASGGESGSPLHF
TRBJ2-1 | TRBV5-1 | CASSKTGSEQFF
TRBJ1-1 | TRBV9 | CASSAGEGTEAFF
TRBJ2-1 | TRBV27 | CASSPLPQNNEQFF
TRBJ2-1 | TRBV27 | CASSKGLAGDNEQFF
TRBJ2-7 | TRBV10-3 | CATATGASYEQYF
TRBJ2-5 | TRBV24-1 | CATSEYRGGSETQYF
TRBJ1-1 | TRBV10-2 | CATGDRVNTEAFF
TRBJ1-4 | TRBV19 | CASRDGTALNEKLFF
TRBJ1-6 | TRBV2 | CASTGGIYNSPLHF
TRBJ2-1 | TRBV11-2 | CASSLDRGQGQFF